A selection of T cell receptor beta chains follows, all from one sample in a study of shared T cell receptors in the human thymus. Generated by immunoSEQ multiplex PCR, the TCRdb table keeps only in-frame clones and is missing some. The sample includes a few hundred thousand clones, 85% to 95% of them seen just once. Input material: thymocytes. Receptor source: a human donor. Each CDR3 is given with its conserved first and last residue. A D gene is named only where the DNA matches it firmly. Expanded clones are given a class, and other clones once, few, many or no size at all.

V: TRBV6-1
D: -
J: TRBJ1-5
size: few
CDR3: CASSHPTRQPQHF
DNA: TGTGCCAGCAGTCACCCGACTCGGCAGCCCCAGCATTTT

V: TRBV7-9
D: TRBD2
J: TRBJ2-7
size: -
CDR3: CASSLVPTSSSYEQYF
DNA: TGTGCCAGCAGCTTAGTACCGACTAGCAGCTCCTACGAGCAGTACTTC

V: TRBV6-1
D: TRBD1
J: TRBJ2-7
size: -
CDR3: CASPSGQLSYEQYF
DNA: TGTGCCAGTCCCTCGGGACAGTTATCCTACGAGCAGTACTTC

V: TRBV27
D: -
J: TRBJ2-7
size: -
CDR3: CASSLTATGKYEQYF
DNA: TGTGCCAGCAGTTTAACAGCTACGGGGAAATACGAGCAGTACTTC

V: TRBV9
D: TRBD1
J: TRBJ1-2
size: -
CDR3: CASSVETGGTYGYTF
DNA: TGTGCCAGCAGCGTAGAAACAGGGGGGACCTATGGCTACACCTTC

V: TRBV18
D: TRBD1
J: TRBJ2-3
size: -
CDR3: CASSGQALDTQYF
DNA: TGTGCCAGCTCAGGACAGGCGTTGGATACGCAGTATTTT

V: TRBV6-5
D: -
J: TRBJ2-7
size: -
CDR3: CASSYGLANEQYF
DNA: TGTGCCAGCAGTTACGGACTGGCCAACGAGCAGTACTTC

V: TRBV27
D: -
J: TRBJ1-5
size: -
CDR3: CASTGQFGQPQHF
DNA: TGTGCCAGCACTGGACAGTTCGGTCAGCCCCAGCATTTT

V: TRBV5-1
D: TRBD2
J: TRBJ2-3
size: -
CDR3: CASSPRRREVTDTQYF
DNA: TGCGCCAGCTCCCCTAGAAGGCGGGAGGTAACAGATACGCAGTATTTT

V: TRBV2
D: -
J: TRBJ1-2
size: -
CDR3: CASIDRPYGYTF
DNA: TGTGCCAGCATAGACAGGCCATATGGCTACACCTTC

V: TRBV5-1
D: -
J: TRBJ2-3
size: -
CDR3: CASSTDRYTQYF
DNA: TGCGCCAGCAGCACCGACCGTTATACGCAGTATTTT

V: TRBV6-1
D: -
J: TRBJ1-2
size: -
CDR3: CASITTEGYGYTF
DNA: TGTGCCAGCATCACTACGGAGGGGTATGGCTACACCTTC

V: TRBV27
D: TRBD1
J: TRBJ2-7
size: -
CDR3: CASSLTGGSYEQYF
DNA: TGTGCCAGCAGTTTAACAGGGGGCTCCTACGAGCAGTACTTC

V: TRBV28
D: TRBD2
J: TRBJ2-2
size: -
CDR3: CASSLLRLAVTGELFF
DNA: TGTGCCAGCAGTTTATTGAGACTAGCGGTCACCGGGGAGCTGTTTTTT

V: TRBV11-3
D: TRBD1
J: TRBJ1-2
size: -
CDR3: CASSSRGGGYTF
DNA: TGTGCCAGCAGCTCCAGGGGGGGTGGCTACACCTTC

V: TRBV29-1
D: -
J: TRBJ1-5
size: few
CDR3: CSVVQAAGQPQHF
DNA: TGCAGCGTGGTGCAGGCGGCTGGGCAGCCCCAGCATTTT

V: TRBV14
D: -
J: TRBJ2-1
size: -
CDR3: CASSFRTTRSYNEQFF
DNA: TGTGCCAGCAGCTTTCGGACTACCCGCTCCTACAATGAGCAGTTCTTC

V: TRBV18
D: -
J: TRBJ1-3
size: -
CDR3: CASSPLQEGNTIYF
DNA: TGTGCCAGCTCACCACTTCAGGAGGGAAACACCATATATTTT

V: TRBV9
D: -
J: TRBJ2-3
size: -
CDR3: CASTPRVMSTDTQYF
DNA: TGTGCCAGCACCCCCCGAGTGATGAGCACAGATACGCAGTATTTT

V: TRBV25-1
D: -
J: TRBJ1-2
size: once
CDR3: CASSEWGYGYTF
DNA: TGTGCCAGCAGTGAATGGGGGTATGGCTACACCTTC

V: TRBV28
D: -
J: TRBJ2-1
size: -
CDR3: CASNLLRTRDNEQFF
DNA: TGTGCCAGCAATCTCTTGCGAACCAGGGACAATGAGCAGTTCTTC

V: TRBV28
D: -
J: TRBJ2-7
size: few
CDR3: CASSSTGNLYEQYF
DNA: TGTGCCAGCAGTTCGACAGGAAATCTCTACGAGCAGTACTTC